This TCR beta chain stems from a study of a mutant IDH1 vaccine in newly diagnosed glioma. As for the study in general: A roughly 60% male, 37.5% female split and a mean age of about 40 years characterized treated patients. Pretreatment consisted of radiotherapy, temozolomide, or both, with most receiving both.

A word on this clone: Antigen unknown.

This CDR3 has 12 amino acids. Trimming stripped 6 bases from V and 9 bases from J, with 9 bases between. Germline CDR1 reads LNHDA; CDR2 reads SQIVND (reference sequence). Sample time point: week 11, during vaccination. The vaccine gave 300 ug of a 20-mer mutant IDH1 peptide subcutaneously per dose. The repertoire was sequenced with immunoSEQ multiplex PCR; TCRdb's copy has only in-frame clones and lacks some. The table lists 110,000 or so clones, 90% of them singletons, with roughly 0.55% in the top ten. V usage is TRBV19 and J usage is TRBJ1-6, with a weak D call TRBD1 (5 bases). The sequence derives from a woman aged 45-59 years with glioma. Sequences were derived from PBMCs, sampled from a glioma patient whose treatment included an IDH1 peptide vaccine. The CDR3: CASRLGGSPLHF. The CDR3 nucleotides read TGTGCCAGTAGGTTGGGGGGTTCACCCCTCCACTTT.